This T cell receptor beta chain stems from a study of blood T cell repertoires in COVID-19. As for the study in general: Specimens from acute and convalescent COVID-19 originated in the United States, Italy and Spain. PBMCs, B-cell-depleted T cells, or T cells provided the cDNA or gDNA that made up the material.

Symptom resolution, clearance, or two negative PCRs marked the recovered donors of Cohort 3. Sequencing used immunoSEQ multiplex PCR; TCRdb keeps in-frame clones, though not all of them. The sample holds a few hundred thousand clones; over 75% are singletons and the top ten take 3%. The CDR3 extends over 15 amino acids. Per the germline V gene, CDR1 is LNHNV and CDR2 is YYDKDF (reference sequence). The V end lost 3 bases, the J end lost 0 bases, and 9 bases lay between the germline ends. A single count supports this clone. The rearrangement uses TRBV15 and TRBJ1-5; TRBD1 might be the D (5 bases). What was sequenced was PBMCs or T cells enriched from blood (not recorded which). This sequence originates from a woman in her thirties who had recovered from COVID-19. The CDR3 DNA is TGTGCCACCAGCAGGAGGAGGGGTAGCAATCAGCCCCAGCATTTT. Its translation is CATSRRRGSNQPQHF.